The clone carrying this TCR beta chain was picked up many times. Its antigen is not identified. cDNA was made from around 0.5 ug RNA using alpha and beta constant primers. Each of the alpha and beta chains got its own library through chain-specific third strand synthesis with indices. In TCRdb, the 5' RACE reads were re-called with MiXCR into one record per CDR3 protein. The sample yields roughly 14,000 distinct CDR3 sequences, about 7.7% seen once. This sample was taken from a study of HIV-infected patients and healthy controls. The study's findings and limits: Untreated HIV+ repertoires had roughly threefold fewer distinct CDR3s and lower Shannon diversity than healthy controls.

No cell fractionation was done, so the repertoire covers all unsorted peripheral blood T cells. Two fifths of the ten uninfected healthy control donors were sampled twice, about 3 months apart. The germline V gene encodes CDR1 SEHNR and CDR2 FQNEAQ (reference sequence). This CDR3 contains 16 residues. Trimming removed 1 base from V and 2 bases from J; junction bases left unmatched: 8. The receptor's source is an adult in good health. The sequenced sample consisted of blood. The genes are TRBV7-9 and TRBJ2-7; 7 bases agree with TRBD1. CDR3 bases: TGTGCCAGCAGCTTAGTGGGACAGTTTAGCCCCTACGAGCAGTACTTC. It encodes CASSLVGQFSPYEQYF.